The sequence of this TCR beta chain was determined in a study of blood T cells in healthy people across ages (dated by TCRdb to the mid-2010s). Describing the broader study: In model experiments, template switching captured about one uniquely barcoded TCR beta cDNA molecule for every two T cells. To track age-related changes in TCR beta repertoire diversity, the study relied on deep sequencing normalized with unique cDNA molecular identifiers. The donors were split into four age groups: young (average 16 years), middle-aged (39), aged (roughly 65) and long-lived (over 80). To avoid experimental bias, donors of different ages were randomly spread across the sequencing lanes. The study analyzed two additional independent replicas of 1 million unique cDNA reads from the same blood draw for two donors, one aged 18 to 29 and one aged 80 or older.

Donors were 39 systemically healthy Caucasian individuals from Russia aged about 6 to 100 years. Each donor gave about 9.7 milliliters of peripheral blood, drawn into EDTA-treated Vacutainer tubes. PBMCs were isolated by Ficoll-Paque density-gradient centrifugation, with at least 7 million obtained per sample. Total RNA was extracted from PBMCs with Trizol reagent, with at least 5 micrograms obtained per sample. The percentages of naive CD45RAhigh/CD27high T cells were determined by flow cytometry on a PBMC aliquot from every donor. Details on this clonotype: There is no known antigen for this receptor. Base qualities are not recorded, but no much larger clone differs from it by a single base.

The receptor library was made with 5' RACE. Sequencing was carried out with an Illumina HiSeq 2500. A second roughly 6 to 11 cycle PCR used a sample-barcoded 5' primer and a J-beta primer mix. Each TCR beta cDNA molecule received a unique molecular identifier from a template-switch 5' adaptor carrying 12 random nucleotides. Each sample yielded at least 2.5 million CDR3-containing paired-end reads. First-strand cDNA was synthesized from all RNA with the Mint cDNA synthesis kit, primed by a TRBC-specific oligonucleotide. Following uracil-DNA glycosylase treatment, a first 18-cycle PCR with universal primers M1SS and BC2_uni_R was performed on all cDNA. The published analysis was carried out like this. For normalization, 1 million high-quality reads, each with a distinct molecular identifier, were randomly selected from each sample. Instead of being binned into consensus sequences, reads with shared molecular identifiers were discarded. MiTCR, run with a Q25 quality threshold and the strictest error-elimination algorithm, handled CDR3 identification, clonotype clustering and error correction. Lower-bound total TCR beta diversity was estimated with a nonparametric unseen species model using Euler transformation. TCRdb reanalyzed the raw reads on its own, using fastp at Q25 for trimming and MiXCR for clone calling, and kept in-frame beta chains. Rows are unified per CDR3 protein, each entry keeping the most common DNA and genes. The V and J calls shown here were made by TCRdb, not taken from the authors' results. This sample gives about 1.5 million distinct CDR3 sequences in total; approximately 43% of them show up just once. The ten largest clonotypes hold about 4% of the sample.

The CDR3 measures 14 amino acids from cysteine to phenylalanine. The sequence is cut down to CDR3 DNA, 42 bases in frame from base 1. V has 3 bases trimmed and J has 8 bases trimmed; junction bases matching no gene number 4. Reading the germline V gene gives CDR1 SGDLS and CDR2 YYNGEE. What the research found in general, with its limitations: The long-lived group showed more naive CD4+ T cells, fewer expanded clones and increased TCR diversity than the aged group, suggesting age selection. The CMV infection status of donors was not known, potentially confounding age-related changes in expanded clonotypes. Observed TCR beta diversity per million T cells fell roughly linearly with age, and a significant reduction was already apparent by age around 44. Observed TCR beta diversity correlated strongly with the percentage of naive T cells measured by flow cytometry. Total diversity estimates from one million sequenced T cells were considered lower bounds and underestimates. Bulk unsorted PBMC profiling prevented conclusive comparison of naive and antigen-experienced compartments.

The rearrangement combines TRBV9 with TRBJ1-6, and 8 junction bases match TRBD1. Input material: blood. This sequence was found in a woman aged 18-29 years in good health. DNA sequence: TGTGCCAGCAGCGCCAGGACAGGGTATTCACCCCTCCACTTT. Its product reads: CASSARTGYSPLHF.